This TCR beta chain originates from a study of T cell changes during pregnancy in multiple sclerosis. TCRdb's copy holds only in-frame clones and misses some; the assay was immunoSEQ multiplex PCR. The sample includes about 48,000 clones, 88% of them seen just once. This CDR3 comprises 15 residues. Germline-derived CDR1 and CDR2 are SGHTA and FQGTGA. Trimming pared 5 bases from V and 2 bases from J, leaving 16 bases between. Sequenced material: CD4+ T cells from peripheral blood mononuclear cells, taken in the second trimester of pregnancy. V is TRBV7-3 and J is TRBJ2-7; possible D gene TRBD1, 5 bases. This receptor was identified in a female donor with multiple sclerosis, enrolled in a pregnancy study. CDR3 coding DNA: TGTGCCAGCAGCCCCTTGCCCGGACATACCTACGAGCAGTACTTC. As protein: CASSPLPGHTYEQYF.